This T cell receptor beta chain was observed in a study of CD8+ T cells in alopecia areata. The sample holds one count of this clone. Its antigen is currently unknown. Isolated RNA was reverse transcribed into cDNA used as the sequencing template. The assay was immunoSEQ multiplex PCR, and TCRdb's table has in-frame clones only and misses some. In the table there are over 90,000 clones, 55% of which are singletons. Isolation of CD4+ and CD8+ T cells from PBMCs was achieved by sorting. Germline-derived CDR1 and CDR2 are MNHEY and SVGAGI. This CDR3 spans 14 amino acids. V trimming: 5 bases; J trimming: 8 bases; junction bases outside the gene matches: 3. Study-level findings and limits: Scalp sequencing also captures normal skin's resident alphabeta T cells. The study found higher clonality in lesional than normal scalp, especially in alopecia totalis/universalis. Patients shared TCRs less clearly than mice did, possibly owing to HLA.

The source material was CD4+ T cells sorted from blood. The sequence came from a human donor in good health. V and J are TRBV6-5 and TRBJ1-6; 10 nucleotides align to TRBD1. The CDR3 spells CASSPTGGDSPLHF. The CDR3, as DNA: TGTGCCAGCAGTCCGACAGGGGGCGATTCACCCCTCCACTTT.